This TCR beta chain emerged from a study of blood T cell repertoires in COVID-19. Study in general: The United States, Italy and Spain provided the acute and convalescent COVID-19 samples. Nucleic acid was either cDNA or gDNA, and it came from T cells, B-cell-depleted T cells, or PBMCs.

Study processing details: Amplification from reference gene primers served as the basis for estimated nucleated cell counts. Sequencing used immunoSEQ multiplex PCR; TCRdb keeps in-frame clones, though not all of them. The V and J calls and clone size were taken over from that table, and D and trimming were inferred from the DNA. The top ten clones hold approximately 6.7% of a sample with 150,000 to 200,000 clones, roughly nine tenths of them seen once. The V and J ends lost 6 bases and 6 bases respectively, with 15 bases between them. The CDR3 contains 14 residues. Per the germline V gene, CDR1 is LGHNA and CDR2 is YNFKEQ.

The J gene is TRBJ1-5, the V gene TRBV4-2; D not resolved. The sequenced sample consisted of peripheral blood. This TCR was recovered from a man aged 35 to 55 with acute or convalescent COVID-19. The CDR3 DNA follows: TGTGCCAGCAGTCGAGCAGGTGAGGGTCAGCCCCAGCATTTT. This translates into CASSRAGEGQPQHF.